The next 18 T cell receptor beta chains were all read from a single sample in a study of identical twins. TCRdb called the 5' RACE reads again in MiXCR, with one record for every CDR3 protein. The table has under 900,000 distinct CDR3 sequences, 9% to 15% seen once; the top ten hold 1.5% to 2%. This sample also appeared in a second study, on yellow fever vaccine responses in identical twins.

The sequenced sample was PBMCs. These receptors all stem from a woman aged 18-29 years in good health.

This clonotype showed up just a few times. This chain joins TRBV5-1 and TRBJ2-3; no clear D. Trimming took 4 bases from V and 5 from J, leaving 17 bases between them. CDR1 and CDR2 (germline): SGHRS, YFSETQ. The CDR3 runs to 15 residues. The CDR3 sequence: CASSLTDSRVDTQYF. The CDR3 DNA follows: TGCGCCAGCAGCCTTACAGACTCGAGAGTAGATACGCAGTATTTT.

The CDR3 loop reads CASSSIRSGEAFF. CDR3 DNA: TGTGCCAGCAGCAGCATCCGGTCGGGTGAAGCTTTCTTT. The V call is TRBV12-3 or TRBV12-4, the J call TRBJ1-1; no reliable D call. This CDR3 comprises 13 residues. Trimming removed 6 bases at V and 7 bases at J, with 15 bases between.

Only a few counts were recorded for this clonotype. The chain uses TRBV28 and TRBJ2-2, with D uncertain. V dropped 3 bases and J dropped 5 bases, with 22 bases sitting between them. The CDR3 runs 18 residues. In germline, CDR1 is MDHEN, CDR2 SYDVKM. CDR3 bases: TGTGCCAGCAGTTTGGCGACGGTAACCTGGATTCTAACCGGGGAGCTGTTTTTT. Its protein product is CASSLATVTWILTGELFF.

This clonotype has only a few counts. The chain employs TRBV12-3 or TRBV12-4 and TRBJ2-1, with D uncertain. Trimming pared 6 bases from V and 1 base from J, leaving 16 bases between. The CDR3 is 16 amino acids. The CDR3 is CASSLRWGFSYNEQFF. Written as DNA, the CDR3 is TGTGCCAGCAGCCTTAGGTGGGGATTTTCCTACAATGAGCAGTTCTTC.

This clonotype turned up a few times. The V and J genes are TRBV20-1 and TRBJ1-1; 7 positions agree with TRBD1. The CDR3 contains 14 residues. The V gene's germline CDR1 is DFQATT and CDR2 SNEGSKA (reference sequence). J was trimmed by 2 bases and V by 3 bases; bases with no gene match: 6. This chain's CDR3 is CSARWDSLNTEAFF. CDR3 in DNA: TGCAGTGCTAGGTGGGACAGCCTAAACACTGAAGCTTTCTTT.

This clonotype has only a few counts. The chain employs TRBV6-5 and TRBJ1-1, with TRBD1 as a possible D gene (5 bases). The V and J ends lost 0 bases and 0 bases respectively, with 11 bases between them. The CDR3 is made up of 16 amino acids. Germline CDR1 MNHEY, CDR2 SVGAGI. CDR3 bases: TGTGCCAGCAGTTACTCCGGGGCCCGGTTGAACACTGAAGCTTTCTTT. This sequence encodes CASSYSGARLNTEAFF.

This clonotype has only a few counts. The chain carries TRBV27 and TRBJ2-3, with D perhaps matching TRBD2 (5 bases). Germline CDR1 is MNHEY and CDR2 is SMNVEV (reference sequence). V was pared by 1 base and J by 4 bases, with 9 bases between. CDR3 size: 14 residues. This chain's CDR3 is CASSLFGIPDTQYF. For the CDR3, the DNA is TGTGCCAGCAGTTTATTCGGGATCCCAGATACGCAGTATTTT.

This clonotype was detected only a few times. CDR3 in amino acids: CASSLQNLAGGNYNEQFF. CDR3 in DNA: TGTGCCAGCAGCTTACAGAATTTAGCGGGGGGTAACTACAATGAGCAGTTCTTC. The chain carries TRBV11-1 and TRBJ2-1; 10 bases agree with TRBD2. Germline assignment: CDR1 SGHAT and CDR2 FQDESV (reference sequence). The CDR3 consists of 18 residues. Trimming removed 2 bases from V and 3 bases from J; junction bases left unmatched: 10.

The chain couples TRBV5-4 to TRBJ2-3; D is uncertain. The CDR3 is made up of 14 amino acids. The germline CDR1 and CDR2 sequences are SGHNT and YYREEE (reference sequence). Deletions cut 3 bases from V and 3 bases from J, with 11 bases between. CDR3 DNA: TGTGCCAGCAGCTCCGATTGGGTAACAGATACGCAGTATTTT. Translation: CASSSDWVTDTQYF.

The genes are TRBV29-1 and TRBJ2-7, with D uncertain. Trimming took off 4 bases at V and 3 bases at J, with 7 bases between the two ends. CDR3 length: 11 amino acids. Germline V gives CDR1 SQVTM, CDR2 ANQGSEA. The CDR3 reads CSVVEYYEQYF. The DNA of the CDR3 is TGCAGCGTTGTGGAGTACTACGAGCAGTACTTC.

This clonotype was counted between two and nine times. The chain combines TRBV20-1 with TRBJ1-6; D is unclear. Trimming removed 4 bases from V and 6 bases from J, with 16 bases in between. The CDR3 extends over 15 amino acids. Germline V gives CDR1 DFQATT, CDR2 SNEGSKA (reference sequence). CDR3 bases: TGCAGTGCTACTAATAGTCCCACCATTAATTCACCCCTCCACTTT. Its translation: CSATNSPTINSPLHF.

This chain connects TRBV11-1 to TRBJ1-1; D is undetermined. This CDR3 contains 13 residues. Germline V lookup: CDR1 SGHAT, CDR2 FQDESV (reference sequence). V was clipped by 4 bases and J by 4 bases, with 10 bases between them. Here the CDR3 reads CASSSRGFTEAFF. The CDR3 DNA reads as TGTGCCAGCAGCTCGCGCGGGTTCACTGAAGCTTTCTTT.

This clonotype has more than one count but fewer than ten. The chain couples TRBV10-3 to TRBJ2-5, with D unresolved. V lost 0 bases, J lost 5 bases, and 10 bases lay in between. The CDR3 length is 14 residues. CDR1 and CDR2 (germline): ENHRY, SYGVKD. CDR3 amino acids: CAISESNARETQYF. The DNA for the CDR3 is TGTGCCATCAGTGAGTCTAACGCCCGGGAGACCCAGTACTTC.

This rearrangement joins TRBV27 to TRBJ2-5, with a tentative D call TRBD1 (6 bases). V lost 0 bases and J 5 bases, leaving 22 bases between the germline ends. Looked up from germline, CDR1 is MNHEY and CDR2 is SMNVEV (reference sequence). The CDR3 has 18 residues. Here the CDR3 reads CASSLSRNRAVRGETQYF. Written as DNA, the CDR3 is TGTGCCAGCAGTTTATCAAGAAACAGGGCGGTCCGTGGGGAGACCCAGTACTTC.

The rearrangement links TRBV25-1 to TRBJ1-1; 7 bases agree with TRBD1. J was trimmed by 5 bases and V by 3 bases; bases with no gene match: 12. In germline, CDR1 is MGHDK, CDR2 SYGVNS. The CDR3 consists of 16 residues. CDR3 sequence: CASSEGTVPGGTEAFF. Here the CDR3 DNA reads TGTGCCAGCAGTGAGGGGACAGTCCCGGGGGGAACTGAAGCTTTCTTT.

In its sample, this clonotype was seen a few times. The chain carries TRBV14 and TRBJ1-4; unclear D gene. CDR1 is SGHDN, CDR2 FVKESK, per germline. The length of the CDR3 is 15 residues. Between the trimmed V and J ends, which lost 1 base and 1 base, there was a span of 7 bases. In DNA form, the CDR3 reads TGTGCCAGCAGCCAAGCGGGCGGAACTAATGAAAAACTGTTTTTT. Protein sequence: CASSQAGGTNEKLFF.

This clonotype was detected a few times. The chain is built from TRBV24-1 and TRBJ2-5; D is undetermined. Between the trimmed V and J ends, which lost 4 bases and 1 base, there was a span of 6 bases. Germline V lookup: CDR1 KGHDR, CDR2 SFDVKD. The CDR3 consists of 13 residues. The CDR3 DNA reads as TGTGCCACCAGTGAGGGCGGCCAAGAGACCCAGTACTTC. This codes for CATSEGGQETQYF.

This chain connects TRBV5-1 to TRBJ1-2, with a possible D match to TRBD1 (5 bases). Germline V gene lookup returns CDR1 SGHRS and CDR2 YFSETQ. V was clipped by 0 bases and J by 7 bases, with 13 bases between them. The CDR3 runs to 14 residues. CDR3 protein: CASSLVTTAGGYTF. The CDR3, as DNA: TGCGCCAGCAGCTTGGTTACGACAGCTGGTGGCTACACCTTC. The full variable domain, rest sourced from reference TRBV5-1 and TRBJ1-2, is KAGVTQTPRYLIKTRGQQVTLSCSPISGHRSVSWYQQTPGQGLQFLFEYFSETQRNKGNFPGRFSGRQFSNSRSEMNVSTLELGDSALYLCASSLVTTAGGYTFGSGTRLTVV.